This T cell receptor beta chain emerged from a study of T-cell memory formation after mild COVID-19. Across the study: Largely donor-specific TCR clusters were found.

With respect to this clonotype: Its antigen is not identified.

The germline V gene encodes CDR1 KGHDR and CDR2 SFDVKD. The CDR3 has 16 residues. The germline V and J ends were trimmed by 1 base and 0 bases, with 11 bases remaining between them. TCR alpha and TCR beta cDNA libraries carrying sample barcodes and UMIs were produced by 5'RACE using constant-segment primers. TCRdb redid the calling of the 5' RACE reads with MiXCR, one entry per CDR3 protein. The sample carries a few hundred thousand distinct CDR3 sequences, 20% to 30% recorded once. Notes on the study in general: Certain responding clones were present in pre-infection memory, suggesting participation of cross-reactive memory.

The sample consisted of PBMCs or a T cell subset sorted from them (not recorded which). This sequence originates from an adult woman who had mild COVID-19 (a few samples of this study predate the infection). Cell type and time point are not known. The V call is TRBV24-1, the J call TRBJ1-2; a possible D gene is TRBD1 (5 bases). This CDR3 reads CATSDFRGETNYGYTF. The CDR3, as DNA: TGTGCCACCAGTGATTTTCGGGGCGAAACTAACTATGGCTACACCTTC.